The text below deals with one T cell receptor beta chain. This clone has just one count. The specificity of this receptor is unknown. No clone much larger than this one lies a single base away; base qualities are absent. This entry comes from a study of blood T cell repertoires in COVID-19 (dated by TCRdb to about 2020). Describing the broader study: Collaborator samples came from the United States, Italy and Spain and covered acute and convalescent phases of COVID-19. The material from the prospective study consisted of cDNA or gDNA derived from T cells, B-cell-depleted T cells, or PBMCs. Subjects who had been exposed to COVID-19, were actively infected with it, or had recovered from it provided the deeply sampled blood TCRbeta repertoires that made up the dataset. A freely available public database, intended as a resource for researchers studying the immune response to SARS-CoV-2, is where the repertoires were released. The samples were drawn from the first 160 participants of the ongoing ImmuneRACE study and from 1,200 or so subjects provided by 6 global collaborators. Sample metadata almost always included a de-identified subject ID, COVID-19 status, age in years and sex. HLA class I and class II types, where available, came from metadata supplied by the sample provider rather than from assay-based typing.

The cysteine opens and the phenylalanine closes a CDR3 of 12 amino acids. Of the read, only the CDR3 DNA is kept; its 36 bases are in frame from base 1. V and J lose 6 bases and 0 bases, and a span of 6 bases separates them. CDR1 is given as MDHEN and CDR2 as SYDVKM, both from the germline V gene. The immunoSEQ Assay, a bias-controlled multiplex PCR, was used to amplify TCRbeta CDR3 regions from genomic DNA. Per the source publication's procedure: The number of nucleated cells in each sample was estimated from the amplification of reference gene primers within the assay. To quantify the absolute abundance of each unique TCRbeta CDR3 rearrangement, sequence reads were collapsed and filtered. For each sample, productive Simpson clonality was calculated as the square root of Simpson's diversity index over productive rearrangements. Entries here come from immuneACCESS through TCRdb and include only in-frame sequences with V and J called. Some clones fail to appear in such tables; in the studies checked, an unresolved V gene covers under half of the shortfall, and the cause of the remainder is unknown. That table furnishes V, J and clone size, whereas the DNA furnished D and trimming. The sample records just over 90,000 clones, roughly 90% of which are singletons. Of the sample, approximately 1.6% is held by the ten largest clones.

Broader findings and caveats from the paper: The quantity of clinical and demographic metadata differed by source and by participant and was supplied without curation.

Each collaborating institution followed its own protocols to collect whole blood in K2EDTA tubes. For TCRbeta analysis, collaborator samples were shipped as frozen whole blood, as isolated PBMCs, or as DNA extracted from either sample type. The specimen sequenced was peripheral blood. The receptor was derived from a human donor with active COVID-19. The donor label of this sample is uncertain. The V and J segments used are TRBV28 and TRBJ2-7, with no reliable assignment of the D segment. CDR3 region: CASSLSSYEQYF. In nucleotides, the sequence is TGTGCCAGCAGCCTGAGCTCCTACGAGCAGTACTTC.